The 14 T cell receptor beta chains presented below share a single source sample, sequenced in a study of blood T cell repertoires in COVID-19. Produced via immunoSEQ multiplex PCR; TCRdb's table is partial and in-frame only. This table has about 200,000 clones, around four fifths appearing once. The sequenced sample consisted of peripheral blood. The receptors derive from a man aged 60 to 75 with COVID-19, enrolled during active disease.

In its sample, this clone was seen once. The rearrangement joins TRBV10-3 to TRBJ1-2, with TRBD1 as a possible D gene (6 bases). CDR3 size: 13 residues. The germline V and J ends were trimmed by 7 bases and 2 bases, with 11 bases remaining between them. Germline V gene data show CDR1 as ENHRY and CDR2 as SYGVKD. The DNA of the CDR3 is TGTGCCATCACTCAGGGGTCAAACTATGGCTACACCTTC. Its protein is CAITQGSNYGYTF.

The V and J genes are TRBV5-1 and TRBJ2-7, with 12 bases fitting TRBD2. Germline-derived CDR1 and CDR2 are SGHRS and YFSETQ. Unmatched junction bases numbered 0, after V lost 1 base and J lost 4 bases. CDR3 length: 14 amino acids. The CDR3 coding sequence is TGCGCCAGCAGCTTGACTAGCGGGAGGTACGAGCAGTACTTC. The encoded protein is CASSLTSGRYEQYF. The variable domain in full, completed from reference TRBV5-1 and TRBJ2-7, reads KAGVTQTPRYLIKTRGQQVTLSCSPISGHRSVSWYQQTPGQGLQFLFEYFSETQRNKGNFPGRFSGRQFSNSRSEMNVSTLELGDSALYLCASSLTSGRYEQYFGPGTRLTVT.

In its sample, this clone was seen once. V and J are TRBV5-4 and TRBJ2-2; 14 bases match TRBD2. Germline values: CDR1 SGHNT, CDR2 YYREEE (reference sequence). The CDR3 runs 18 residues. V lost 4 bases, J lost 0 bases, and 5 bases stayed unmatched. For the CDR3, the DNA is TGTGCCAGCAGCGTGGGACTAGCGGGAGCATCGAACACCGGGGAGCTGTTTTTT. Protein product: CASSVGLAGASNTGELFF.

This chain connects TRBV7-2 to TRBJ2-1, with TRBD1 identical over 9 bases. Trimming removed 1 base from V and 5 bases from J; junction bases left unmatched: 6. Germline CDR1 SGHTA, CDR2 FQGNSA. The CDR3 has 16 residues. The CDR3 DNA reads TGTGCCAGCAGCTTAGGGTCGACAGGGGGGAACAATGAGCAGTTCTTC. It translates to CASSLGSTGGNNEQFF.

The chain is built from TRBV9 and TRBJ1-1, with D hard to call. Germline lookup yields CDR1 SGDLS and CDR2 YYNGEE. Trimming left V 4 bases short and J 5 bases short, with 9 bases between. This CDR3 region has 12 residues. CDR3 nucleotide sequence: TGTGCCAGCAGCTCGTGGAGGACTGAAGCTTTCTTT. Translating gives CASSSWRTEAFF.

Here the CDR3 reads CASSIDDRANTEAFF. DNA of the CDR3: TGTGCCAGTAGTATAGACGACAGGGCGAACACTGAAGCTTTCTTT. This chain uses TRBV19 with TRBJ1-1; TRBD1 agrees at 7 bases. Germline values: CDR1 LNHDA, CDR2 SQIVND (reference sequence). Trimming removed 0 bases from V and 1 base from J; junction bases left unmatched: 2. CDR3 length: 15 amino acids.

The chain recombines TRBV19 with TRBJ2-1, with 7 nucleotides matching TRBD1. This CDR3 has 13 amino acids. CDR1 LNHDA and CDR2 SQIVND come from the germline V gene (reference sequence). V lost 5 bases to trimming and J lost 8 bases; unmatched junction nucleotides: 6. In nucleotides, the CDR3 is TGTGCCAGTAGTTTGACAGGGCTCGATGAGCAGTTCTTC. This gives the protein CASSLTGLDEQFF.

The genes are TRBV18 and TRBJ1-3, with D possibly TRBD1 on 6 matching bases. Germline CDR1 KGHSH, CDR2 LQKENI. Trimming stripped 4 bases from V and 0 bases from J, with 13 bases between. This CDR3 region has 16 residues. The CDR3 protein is CASSLTGFDSGNTIYF. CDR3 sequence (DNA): TGTGCCAGCTCACTAACAGGGTTCGACTCTGGAAACACCATATATTTT. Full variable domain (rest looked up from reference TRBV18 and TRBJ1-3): NAGVMQNPRHLVRRRGQEARLRCSPMKGHSHVYWYRQLPEEGLKFMVYLQKENIIDESGMPKERFSAEFPKEGPSILRIQQVVRGDSAAYFCASSLTGFDSGNTIYFGEGSWLTVV.

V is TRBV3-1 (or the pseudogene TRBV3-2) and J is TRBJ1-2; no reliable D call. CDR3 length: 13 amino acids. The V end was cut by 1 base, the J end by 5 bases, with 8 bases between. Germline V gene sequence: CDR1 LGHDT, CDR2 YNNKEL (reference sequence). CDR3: CASSQVAAYGYTF. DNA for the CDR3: TGTGCCAGCAGCCAAGTCGCCGCGTATGGCTACACCTTC.

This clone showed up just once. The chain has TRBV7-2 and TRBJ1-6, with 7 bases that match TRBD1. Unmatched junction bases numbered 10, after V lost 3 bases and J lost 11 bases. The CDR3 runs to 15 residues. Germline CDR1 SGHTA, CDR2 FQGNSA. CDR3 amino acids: CASSFLEQGIAPLHF. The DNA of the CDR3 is TGTGCCAGCAGCTTTTTGGAACAGGGGATAGCACCCCTCCACTTT.

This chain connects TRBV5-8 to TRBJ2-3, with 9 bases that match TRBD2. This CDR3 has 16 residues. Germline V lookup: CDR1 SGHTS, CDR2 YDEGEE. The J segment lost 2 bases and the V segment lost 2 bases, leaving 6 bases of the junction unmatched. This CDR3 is CASSLPSGGTTDTQYF. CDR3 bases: TGTGCCAGCAGCTTACCCAGCGGGGGGACCACAGATACGCAGTATTTT.

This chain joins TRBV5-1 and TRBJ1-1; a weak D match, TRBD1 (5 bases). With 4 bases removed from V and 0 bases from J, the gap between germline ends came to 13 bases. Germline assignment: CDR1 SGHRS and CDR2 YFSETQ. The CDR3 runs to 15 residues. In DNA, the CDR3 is TGCGCCAGCAGCCCAAAGACAGAAATGAACACTGAAGCTTTCTTT. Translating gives CASSPKTEMNTEAFF.

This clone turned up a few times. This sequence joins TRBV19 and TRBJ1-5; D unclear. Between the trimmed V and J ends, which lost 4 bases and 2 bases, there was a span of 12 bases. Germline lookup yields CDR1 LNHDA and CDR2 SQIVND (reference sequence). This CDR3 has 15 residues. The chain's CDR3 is CASSKGEVGNQPQHF. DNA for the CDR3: TGTGCCAGTAGTAAAGGAGAGGTAGGCAATCAGCCCCAGCATTTT.

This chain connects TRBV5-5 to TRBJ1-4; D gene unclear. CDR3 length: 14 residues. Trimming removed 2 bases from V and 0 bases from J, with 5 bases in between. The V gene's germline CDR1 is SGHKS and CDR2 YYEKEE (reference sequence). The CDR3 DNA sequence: TGTGCCAGCAGCTTCTACGCAACTAATGAAAAACTGTTTTTT. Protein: CASSFYATNEKLFF.